A selection of T cell receptor beta chains follows, all from one sample in a study of Tregs in tolerant kidney transplant recipients. Only in-frame clones appear in the TCRdb table, and some are missing; sequencing was by immunoSEQ multiplex PCR. The sample has about 100,000 clones; approximately 93% are singletons. Here the sequenced sample was CD4+ T cells from blood, taken before the transplant. Receptor source: a human donor who received a combined kidney and bone marrow transplant. CDR3s include the opening cysteine and the closing phenylalanine or tryptophan. A D gene is named only where the DNA matches it firmly. Size is stated for part of the rows, as once, few or many counts, or as a class when the clone is expanded.

D gene	V gene	clone size	J gene	CDR3 protein	CDR3 DNA
-	TRBV7-4	-	TRBJ2-7	CASSWERSGRIYEQYF	TGTGCCAGCAGCTGGGAGAGGAGCGGCCGGATCTACGAGCAGTACTTC
-	TRBV15	once	TRBJ2-7	CATSRGASFGSQYF	TGTGCCACCAGCAGAGGGGCCAGCTTCGGCTCTCAGTACTTC
TRBD1	TRBV11-2	-	TRBJ2-7	CASSARGGGIYEQYF	TGTGCCAGCAGCGCTAGAGGGGGCGGTATCTACGAGCAGTACTTC
TRBD2	TRBV6-5	-	TRBJ2-1	CASSFLAGEVYNEQFF	TGTGCCAGCAGTTTCCTAGCGGGAGAGGTCTACAATGAGCAGTTCTTC
-	TRBV5-1	-	TRBJ1-2	CASRLETGFAGYTF	TGCGCCAGCAGATTAGAGACAGGTTTTGCGGGCTACACCTTC
-	TRBV7-2	-	TRBJ2-3	CASSSTWRGLTDTQYF	TGTGCCAGCAGCTCGACATGGCGGGGCCTCACAGATACGCAGTATTTT
TRBD1	TRBV5-4	-	TRBJ2-6	CASSSQVGDRGLSGANVLTF	TGTGCCAGCAGCTCCCAGGTGGGGGACAGGGGTCTTTCTGGGGCCAACGTCCTGACTTTC
-	TRBV7-2	-	TRBJ1-2	CASSLDNNYGYTF	TGTGCCAGCAGCTTGGACAATAACTATGGCTACACCTTC
-	TRBV9	-	TRBJ1-2	CASSVDRDLKGYTF	TGTGCCAGCAGCGTAGACAGGGATCTTAAAGGCTACACCTTC
TRBD1	TRBV2	-	TRBJ1-2	CASTEQGDYGYTF	TGTGCCAGCACCGAGCAGGGGGACTATGGCTACACCTTC
-	TRBV11-3	-	TRBJ2-7	CASSLGAFSYEQYF	TGTGCCAGCAGCCTAGGAGCATTCTCCTACGAGCAGTACTTC
-	TRBV11-2	-	TRBJ1-4	CASSLSLPPDSEKLFF	TGTGCCAGCAGCTTATCTCTACCCCCGGACAGTGAAAAACTGTTTTTT
TRBD2	TRBV4-1	-	TRBJ2-1	CASSQPHVAGRPNNEQFF	TGCGCCAGCAGCCAACCACATGTAGCGGGACGACCGAACAATGAGCAGTTCTTC
TRBD2	TRBV18	-	TRBJ2-5	CASSPALAGGETQYF	TGTGCCAGCTCACCCGCACTAGCGGGGGGAGAGACCCAGTACTTC